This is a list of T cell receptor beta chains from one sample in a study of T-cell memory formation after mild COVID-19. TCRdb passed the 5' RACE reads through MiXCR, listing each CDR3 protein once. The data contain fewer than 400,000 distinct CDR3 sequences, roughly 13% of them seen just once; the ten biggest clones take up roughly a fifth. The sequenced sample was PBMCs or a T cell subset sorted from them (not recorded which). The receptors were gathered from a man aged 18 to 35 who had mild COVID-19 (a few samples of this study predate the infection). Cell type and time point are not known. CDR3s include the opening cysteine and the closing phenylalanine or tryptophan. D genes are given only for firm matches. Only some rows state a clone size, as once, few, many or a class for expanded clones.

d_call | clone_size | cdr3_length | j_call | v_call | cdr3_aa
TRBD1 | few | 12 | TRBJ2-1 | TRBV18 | CASSPQGVQQFF
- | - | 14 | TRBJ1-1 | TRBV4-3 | CASSPDRRLSEAFF
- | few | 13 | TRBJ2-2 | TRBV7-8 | CASSPPAAGELFF
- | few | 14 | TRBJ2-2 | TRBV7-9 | CASSLARRGGELFF
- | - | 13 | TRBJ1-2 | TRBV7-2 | CASSFPGSYGYTF
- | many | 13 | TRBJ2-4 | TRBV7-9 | CASALAGGNIQYF
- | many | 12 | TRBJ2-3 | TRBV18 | CASSPSGDTQYF
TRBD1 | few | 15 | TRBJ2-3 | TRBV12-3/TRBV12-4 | CASRRSTGVPDTQYF
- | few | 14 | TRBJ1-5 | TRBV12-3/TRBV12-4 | CASSLKGINQPQHF
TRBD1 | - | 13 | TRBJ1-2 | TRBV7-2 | CASSFRQGGGYTF
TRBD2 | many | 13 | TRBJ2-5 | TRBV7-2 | CASSFGDYETQYF
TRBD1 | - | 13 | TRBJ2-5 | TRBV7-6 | CASSLGTGKTQCF